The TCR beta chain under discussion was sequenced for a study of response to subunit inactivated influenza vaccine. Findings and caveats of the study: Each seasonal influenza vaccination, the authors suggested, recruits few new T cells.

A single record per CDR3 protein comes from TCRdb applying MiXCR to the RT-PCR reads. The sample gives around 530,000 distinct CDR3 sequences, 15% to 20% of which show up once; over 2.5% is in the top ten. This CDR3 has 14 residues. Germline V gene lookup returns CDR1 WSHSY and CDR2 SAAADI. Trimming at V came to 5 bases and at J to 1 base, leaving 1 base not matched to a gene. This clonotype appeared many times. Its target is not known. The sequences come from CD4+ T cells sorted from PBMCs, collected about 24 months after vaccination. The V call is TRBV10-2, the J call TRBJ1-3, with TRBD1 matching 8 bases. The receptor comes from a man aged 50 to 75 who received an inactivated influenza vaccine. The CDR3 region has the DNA TGCGCCAGCAGTCGGACAGGGTCTGGAAACACCATATATTTT. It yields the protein CASSRTGSGNTIYF.